Listed below are T cell receptor beta chains from one sample, sequenced in a study of blood T cell repertoires in COVID-19. Data came from immunoSEQ multiplex PCR; TCRdb stores just in-frame clones and leaves some out. Here the sample spans 110,000 or so clones, about 86% being singletons. Sequencing used peripheral blood. These TCRs come from a man between 65 and 85 years old who had recovered from COVID-19. Both conserved end residues are part of each CDR3. The order of the fields is V gene, D gene, J gene, clone size, CDR3 protein, CDR3 DNA. A D gene is named only where the DNA matches it firmly. Some rows mark clone size as missing; the rest say once, few, many or name a class of expanded clone.

>TRBV3-1/TRBV3-2|TRBD1|TRBJ1-3|few
CASSRGGDSGNTIYF
TGTGCCAGCAGCCGAGGGGGCGACTCTGGAAACACCATATATTTT
>TRBV6-1|-|TRBJ2-7|-
CASSEAVLYEQYF
TGTGCCAGCAGTGAAGCCGTACTTTACGAGCAGTACTTC
>TRBV18|TRBD1|TRBJ1-2|-
CASSTDRGLGYTF
TGTGCCAGCTCAACGGACAGGGGGCTTGGCTACACCTTC
>TRBV28|TRBD1|TRBJ1-2|-
CASSSPGQGDPIGYGYTF
TGTGCCAGCAGTTCCCCGGGACAGGGAGACCCTATCGGCTATGGCTACACCTTC
>TRBV14|-|TRBJ1-2|once
CASSQDLNPPEPADLTYGYTF
TGTGCCAGCAGCCAAGATTTAAACCCGCCCGAGCCCGCCGACTTGACCTATGGCTACACCTTC
>TRBV7-8|-|TRBJ2-7|-
CASSQEGVGYEQYF
TGTGCCAGCAGCCAAGAGGGGGTTGGGTACGAGCAGTACTTC
>TRBV5-1|-|TRBJ1-6|-
CASSAGRTYNSPLHF
TGCGCCAGCAGCGCGGGACGCACCTATAATTCACCCCTCCACTTT
>TRBV19|-|TRBJ1-5|-
CASSDRRGNQPQHF
TGTGCCAGTAGCGACCGACGGGGCAATCAGCCCCAGCATTTT
>TRBV5-8|-|TRBJ1-2|-
CASSLWQGGGYTF
TGTGCCAGCAGCTTGTGGCAGGGTGGCGGCTACACCTTC
>TRBV5-1|TRBD1|TRBJ1-1|-
CASSPKTGLNTEAFF
TGCGCCAGCAGCCCAAAGACAGGGTTGAACACTGAAGCTTTCTTT
>TRBV5-1|TRBD1|TRBJ2-2|-
CASSFGRGLVANTGELFF
TGCGCCAGCAGCTTCGGCAGGGGGCTGGTTGCGAACACCGGGGAGCTGTTTTTT
>TRBV7-9|-|TRBJ1-2|-
CASSPSRTYGYTF
TGTGCCAGCAGCCCGTCCCGGACATATGGCTACACCTTC
>TRBV5-4|-|TRBJ2-5|-
CASSFGETQYF
TGTGCCAGCAGCTTCGGAGAGACCCAGTACTTC
>TRBV29-1|-|TRBJ2-5|-
CSVELGVGETQYF
TGCAGCGTTGAATTGGGAGTCGGGGAGACCCAGTACTTC
>TRBV6-5|-|TRBJ1-2|-
CASSSWSINYGYTF
TGTGCCAGCAGTTCTTGGAGCATTAACTATGGCTACACCTTC
>TRBV11-2|TRBD1|TRBJ1-5|-
CASSLAGGSNQPQHF
TGTGCCAGCAGCTTGGCAGGGGGGAGCAATCAGCCCCAGCATTTT
>TRBV10-3|-|TRBJ2-7|-
CAISVDSAIYEQYF
TGTGCCATCAGTGTAGATAGCGCGATTTACGAGCAGTACTTC
>TRBV2|TRBD2|TRBJ2-1|once
CASSPLAGPVDEQFF
TGTGCCAGCAGTCCCCTAGCGGGCCCCGTCGATGAGCAGTTCTTC
>TRBV30|TRBD1|TRBJ2-1|-
CAWSNFRTGGMDEQFF
TGTGCCTGGAGCAATTTTAGGACAGGGGGCATGGATGAGCAGTTCTTC
>TRBV18|-|TRBJ2-2|-
CASSQARGTGELFF
TGTGCCAGCTCACAAGCCCGGGGCACCGGGGAGCTGTTTTTT
>TRBV5-1|TRBD1|TRBJ1-2|-
CASSLAGTGVDGYTF
TGCGCCAGCAGCTTGGCCGGGACAGGAGTGGATGGCTACACCTTC
>TRBV6-5|-|TRBJ1-1|few
CASSYGGVTEAFF
TGTGCCAGCAGTTACGGAGGGGTGACTGAAGCTTTCTTT
>TRBV5-1|TRBD2|TRBJ2-5|-
CASSLASSGETQYF
TGCGCCAGCAGCTTGGCCTCTAGCGGAGAGACCCAGTACTTC
>TRBV20-1|-|TRBJ1-1|few
CSARQGEAFF
TGCAGTGCTAGACAGGGTGAAGCTTTCTTT
>TRBV5-1|-|TRBJ2-1|-
CASSSNTGTYNEQFF
TGCGCCAGCAGCTCGAATACAGGGACCTACAATGAGCAGTTCTTC
>TRBV5-8|-|TRBJ2-5|few
CASSPRGRGQETQYF
TGTGCCAGCAGCCCCCGAGGTAGGGGCCAAGAGACCCAGTACTTC
>TRBV5-1|TRBD1|TRBJ2-7|-
CASSSRDSPYEQYF
TGCGCCAGCAGCTCCCGGGACAGTCCCTACGAGCAGTACTTC
>TRBV5-1|-|TRBJ2-3|-
CASSLGGGSDPTSTDTQYF
TGCGCCAGCAGCTTAGGCGGTGGCAGTGATCCTACTAGCACAGATACGCAGTATTTT
>TRBV4-1|TRBD1|TRBJ1-6|-
CASSQGRTGGGSPLHF
TGCGCCAGCAGCCAGGGTCGGACAGGGGGAGGCTCACCCCTCCACTTT
>TRBV2|-|TRBJ1-2|-
CASIRGGVYGYTF
TGTGCCAGCATTCGGGGAGGTGTCTATGGCTACACCTTC
>TRBV25-1|-|TRBJ2-7|-
CAIPTETEKIAEQYF
TGTGCCATCCCAACCGAGACAGAAAAAATCGCCGAGCAGTACTTC
>TRBV11-2|-|TRBJ2-7|-
CASSFTGIEQYF
TGTGCCAGCAGCTTTACAGGGATCGAGCAGTACTTC
>TRBV6-5|TRBD1|TRBJ2-5|-
CASRGQGPETQYF
TGTGCCAGCAGGGGACAGGGTCCGGAGACCCAGTACTTC
>TRBV7-6|-|TRBJ2-1|-
CASSLYRESYNEQFF
TGTGCCAGCAGCTTATACCGGGAGTCCTACAATGAGCAGTTCTTC
>TRBV28|-|TRBJ2-1|-
CASSLQGPYNEQFF
TGTGCCAGCAGTTTGCAGGGGCCTTACAATGAGCAGTTCTTC
>TRBV6-1|TRBD1|TRBJ2-1|-
CASSEDRGLSYNEQFF
TGTGCCAGCAGTGAAGACAGGGGCCTGTCCTACAATGAGCAGTTCTTC
>TRBV11-2|TRBD2|TRBJ2-1|-
CASSSWTSGADNEQFF
TGTGCCAGCAGCTCCTGGACTAGCGGCGCTGACAATGAGCAGTTCTTC
>TRBV24-1|-|TRBJ1-1|-
CATSGRGLNTEAFF
TGTGCCACCAGTGGGCGGGGTCTGAACACTGAAGCTTTCTTT
>TRBV5-4|TRBD1|TRBJ2-7|-
CASSLRDSPYEQYF
TGTGCCAGCAGCCTCCGGGACAGCCCCTACGAGCAGTACTTC
>TRBV3-1/TRBV3-2|-|TRBJ2-3|-
CASSTTRGASTDTQYF
TGTGCCAGCAGCACCACACGGGGGGCTAGCACAGATACGCAGTATTTT
>TRBV12-3/TRBV12-4|-|TRBJ2-5|-
CASSFRGEETQYF
TGTGCCAGCAGTTTCCGGGGTGAGGAGACCCAGTACTTC